This entry concerns a single T cell receptor beta chain. This clone has ten or more counts. Its antigen is not yet known. Base qualities are not at hand, and no much larger clone is one base apart. The same CDR3 is also encoded by other DNA sequences in this sample. The data stem from a study of blood T cell repertoires in COVID-19 (dated by TCRdb to between 2020 and 2021). Study-wide context: Samples from collaborators originated in the United States, Italy and Spain and spanned both the acute and convalescent phases of COVID-19. Where available, HLA class I and class II types were taken from metadata supplied by the sample provider and were not determined by assay-based typing. The samples were drawn from two sources: the first 160 participants of the ongoing ImmuneRACE study, and 950 to 1,500 subjects contributed by 6 global collaborators. The dataset comprised deeply sampled blood TCRbeta repertoires from subjects exposed to, actively infected with, or recovered from COVID-19. A de-identified subject ID, COVID-19 status, age in years and sex were almost always included in the sample metadata. The material from the prospective study consisted of cDNA or gDNA derived from T cells, B-cell-depleted T cells, or PBMCs. The repertoires were made available in a free public database intended to serve as a resource for research on the immune response to SARS-CoV-2. Study-level results and caveats: Clinical and demographic metadata were provided uncurated, with the amount varying by source and participant.

The immunoSEQ Assay, a bias-controlled multiplex PCR, was used to amplify TCRbeta CDR3 regions from genomic DNA. Per the original workflow: Nucleated cell counts per sample were estimated from amplification of reference gene primers within the assay. Sequence reads were collapsed and filtered to measure the absolute abundance of every unique TCRbeta CDR3 rearrangement. For each sample, productive Simpson clonality was calculated as the square root of Simpson's diversity index across productive rearrangements. The clones in this table, taken by TCRdb from immuneACCESS, are in-frame only. Not every clone is retained; where verified, under half of the shortfall comes from an unresolved V gene, and the cause of the rest is unknown. V, J and clone size derive from that table, while D and trimming were established from the DNA sequence. This sample comprises roughly 180,000 clones, 75% to 80% of them detected only once. The top ten clonotypes cover roughly 8.8% of the sample.

Each collaborating institution followed its own protocols to collect whole blood in K2EDTA tubes. For TCRbeta analysis, collaborators shipped samples as frozen whole blood, isolated PBMCs, or DNA extracted from either of those sample types. The CDR3 runs 14 residues from the cysteine to the phenylalanine. The read is trimmed to its CDR3 DNA, 42 bases read in frame from base 1. The germline V gene sets CDR1 to SGHTA and CDR2 to FQGNSA. Unmatched junction bases come to 5, with V trimmed by 5 bases and J by 6 bases. This receptor chain uses TRBV7-2 and TRBJ2-2; 8 bases in the junction line up with TRBD1. The sequencing input was peripheral blood. The clonotype was recovered from a woman aged 50 to 60 with active or convalescent COVID-19. The CDR3 protein: CASSLDRGPGELFF. The bases are TGTGCCAGCAGCCTCGACAGGGGCCCCGGGGAGCTGTTTTTT.